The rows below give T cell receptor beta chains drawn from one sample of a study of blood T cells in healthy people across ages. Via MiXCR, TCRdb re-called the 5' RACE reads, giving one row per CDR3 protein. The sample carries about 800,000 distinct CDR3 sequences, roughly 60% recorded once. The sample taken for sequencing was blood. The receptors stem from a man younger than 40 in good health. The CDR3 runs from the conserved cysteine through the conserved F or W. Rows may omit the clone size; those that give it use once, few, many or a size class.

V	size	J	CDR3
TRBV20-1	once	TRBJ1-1	CSARDPGRMNTEAFF
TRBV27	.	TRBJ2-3	CASGPVGTDTQYF
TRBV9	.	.	CASSVGGATTSEQYF
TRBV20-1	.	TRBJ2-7	CSASGLGAYEQYF
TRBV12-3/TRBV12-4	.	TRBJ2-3	CASSLGAAGGMNTQYF
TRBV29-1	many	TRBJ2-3	CSVGTTTDTQYF
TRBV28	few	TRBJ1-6	CASLEGQFNSPLHF
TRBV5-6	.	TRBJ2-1	CASIKLAESGEQFF
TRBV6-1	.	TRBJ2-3	CASRAGTDLDTQYF
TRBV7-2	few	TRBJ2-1	CASSPPSQAYNEQFF
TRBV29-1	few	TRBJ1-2	CSVQGRSYGYTF
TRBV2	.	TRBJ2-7	CASTAGTRVVEQYF
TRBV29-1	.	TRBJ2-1	CSVVVGQGLNEQFF
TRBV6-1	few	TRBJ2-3	CASSDLAGERATDTQYF
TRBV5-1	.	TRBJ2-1	CASRMSEGGPYNEQFF
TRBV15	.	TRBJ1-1	CATSRDRVNTEAFF
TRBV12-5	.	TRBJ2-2	CASGFQGEASAGELFF
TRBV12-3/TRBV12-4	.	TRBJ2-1	CASSPGLAAIKFF
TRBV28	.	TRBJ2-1	CASGTSGSDEQFF
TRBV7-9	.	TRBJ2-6	CASSAPSVANVLTF
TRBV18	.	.	CASSPRQPSNGAETQYF
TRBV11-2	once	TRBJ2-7	CASRSPTRSYEQYF
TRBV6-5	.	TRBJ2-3	CASSYLSTDMQYF
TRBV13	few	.	CASGGRGEQYF
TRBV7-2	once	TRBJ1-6	CASSVRDNSPLHF
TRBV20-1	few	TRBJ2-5	CREEEETQYF
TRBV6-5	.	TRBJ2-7	CASSQIAWTYEQYF
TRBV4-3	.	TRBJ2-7	CASSQDRAGVAEQYF
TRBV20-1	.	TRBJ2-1	CSARGGGWDEQFF
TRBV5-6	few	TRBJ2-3	CASSTGGFTDTQYF
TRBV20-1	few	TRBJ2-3	CSARSVTSTDTQYF